Reported below is one T cell receptor (beta chain). PCR amplification relied on 60 Vbeta primers (plus 13 Jbeta primers). Sequenced by immunoSEQ multiplex PCR; TCRdb stores in-frame clones only, minus some. The sample holds approximately 150,000 clones, about three quarters seen once. The data belong to a study of cytomegalovirus exposure and HLA in healthy donors. The germline V gene has CDR1 MNHNS and CDR2 SASEGT. This CDR3 is built from 18 residues. V trimming: 0 bases; J trimming: 5 bases; junction bases outside the gene matches: 7. This rearrangement joins TRBV6-1 to TRBJ2-2; 12 nucleotides agree with TRBD1. This TCR was sampled from a man aged 35 to 55 in good health and CMV-seropositive. The sample consisted of PBMCs. Here the CDR3 reads CASSEASGQGARTGELFF. The DNA for the CDR3 is TGTGCCAGCAGTGAAGCCTCGGGACAGGGGGCGAGAACCGGGGAGCTGTTTTTT.